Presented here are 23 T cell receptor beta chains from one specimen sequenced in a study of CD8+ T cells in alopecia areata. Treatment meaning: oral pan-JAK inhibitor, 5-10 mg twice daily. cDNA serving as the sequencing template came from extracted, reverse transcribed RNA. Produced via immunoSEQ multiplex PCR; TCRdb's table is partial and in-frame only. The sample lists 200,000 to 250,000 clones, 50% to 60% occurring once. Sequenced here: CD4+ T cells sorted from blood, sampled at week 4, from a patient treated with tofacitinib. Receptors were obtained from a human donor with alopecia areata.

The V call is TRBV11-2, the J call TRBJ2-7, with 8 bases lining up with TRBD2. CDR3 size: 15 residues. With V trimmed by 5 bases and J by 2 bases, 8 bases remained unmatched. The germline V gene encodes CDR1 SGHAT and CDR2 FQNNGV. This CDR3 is CASSPASGYTYEQYF. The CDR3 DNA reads TGTGCCAGCAGCCCGGCTAGCGGGTATACCTACGAGCAGTACTTC.

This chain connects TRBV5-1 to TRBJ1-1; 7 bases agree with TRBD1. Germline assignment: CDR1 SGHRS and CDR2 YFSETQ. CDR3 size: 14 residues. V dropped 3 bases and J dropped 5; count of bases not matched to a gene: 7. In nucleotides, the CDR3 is TGCGCCAGCAGCTACAGGGGATGGGATACTGAAGCTTTCTTT. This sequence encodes CASSYRGWDTEAFF.

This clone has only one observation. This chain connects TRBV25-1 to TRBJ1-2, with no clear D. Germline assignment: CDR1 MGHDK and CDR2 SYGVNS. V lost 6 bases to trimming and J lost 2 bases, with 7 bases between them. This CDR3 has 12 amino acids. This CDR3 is CASSAENYGYTF. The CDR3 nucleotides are TGTGCCAGCAGCGCTGAAAACTATGGCTACACCTTC.

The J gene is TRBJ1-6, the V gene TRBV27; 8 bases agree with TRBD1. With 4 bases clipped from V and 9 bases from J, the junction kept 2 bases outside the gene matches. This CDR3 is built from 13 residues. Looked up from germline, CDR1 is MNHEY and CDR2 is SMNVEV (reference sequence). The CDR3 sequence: CASSSDRVSPLHF. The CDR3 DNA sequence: TGTGCCAGCAGTTCGGACAGGGTTTCACCCCTCCACTTT.

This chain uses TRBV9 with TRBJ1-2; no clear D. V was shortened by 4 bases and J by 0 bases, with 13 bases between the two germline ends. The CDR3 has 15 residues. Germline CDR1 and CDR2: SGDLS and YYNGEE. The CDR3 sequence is CASSPFPQTNYGYTF. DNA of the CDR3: TGTGCCAGCAGCCCCTTTCCCCAGACTAACTATGGCTACACCTTC.

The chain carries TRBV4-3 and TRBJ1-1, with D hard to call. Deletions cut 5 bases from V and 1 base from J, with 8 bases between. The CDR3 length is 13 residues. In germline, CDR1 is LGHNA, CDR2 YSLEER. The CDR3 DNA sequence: TGCGCCAGCAGCTTAAATTCGAACACTGAAGCTTTCTTT. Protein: CASSLNSNTEAFF.

CDR3 DNA: TGTGCCAGCAGTTTTCGAGGACAGACTAACTATGGCTACACCTTC. Translated: CASSFRGQTNYGYTF. The V call is TRBV27, the J call TRBJ1-2; the D gene is possibly TRBD1 (6 bases). The V gene's germline CDR1 is MNHEY and CDR2 SMNVEV (reference sequence). The CDR3 contains 15 residues. V was pared by 3 bases and J by 0 bases, with 11 bases between.

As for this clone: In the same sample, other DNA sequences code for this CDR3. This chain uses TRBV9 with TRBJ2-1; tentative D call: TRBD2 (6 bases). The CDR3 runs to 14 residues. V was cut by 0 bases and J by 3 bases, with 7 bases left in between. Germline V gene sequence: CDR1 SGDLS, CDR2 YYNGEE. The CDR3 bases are TGTGCCAGCAGCGTAGGACTAGACTACAATGAGCAGTTCTTC. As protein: CASSVGLDYNEQFF.

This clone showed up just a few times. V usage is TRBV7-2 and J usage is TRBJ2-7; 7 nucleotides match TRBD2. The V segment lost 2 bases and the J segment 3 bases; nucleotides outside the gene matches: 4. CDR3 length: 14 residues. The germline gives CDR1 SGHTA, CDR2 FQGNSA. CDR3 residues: CASSLTSDVYEQYF. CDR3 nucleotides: TGTGCCAGCAGCTTAACTAGCGACGTCTACGAGCAGTACTTC.

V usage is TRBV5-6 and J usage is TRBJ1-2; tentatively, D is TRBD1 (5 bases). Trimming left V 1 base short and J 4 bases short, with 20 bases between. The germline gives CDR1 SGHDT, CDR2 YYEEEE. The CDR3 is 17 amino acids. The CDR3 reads CASSLRQGTGLGYGYTF. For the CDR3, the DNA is TGTGCCAGCAGCTTGAGGCAGGGTACTGGCCTAGGCTATGGCTACACCTTC.

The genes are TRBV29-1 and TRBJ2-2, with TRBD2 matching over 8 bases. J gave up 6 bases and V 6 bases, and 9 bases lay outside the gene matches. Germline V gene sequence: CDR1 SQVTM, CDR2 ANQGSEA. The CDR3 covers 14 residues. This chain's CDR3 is CSVLPRGGPGELFF. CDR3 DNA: TGCAGCGTGTTACCCCGGGGGGGCCCCGGGGAGCTGTTTTTT.

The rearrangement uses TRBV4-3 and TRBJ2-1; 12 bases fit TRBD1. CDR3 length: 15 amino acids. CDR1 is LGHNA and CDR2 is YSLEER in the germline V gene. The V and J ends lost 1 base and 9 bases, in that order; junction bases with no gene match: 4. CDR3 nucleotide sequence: TGCGCCAGCAGCCAAGTGGGACAGGGGGCGGTTGAGCAGTTCTTC. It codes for CASSQVGQGAVEQFF.

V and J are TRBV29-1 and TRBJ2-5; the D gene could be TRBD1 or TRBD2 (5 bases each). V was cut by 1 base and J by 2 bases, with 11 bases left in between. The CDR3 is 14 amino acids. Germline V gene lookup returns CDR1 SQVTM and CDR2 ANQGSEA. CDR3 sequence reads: CSVEGPGRQETQYF. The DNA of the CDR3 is TGCAGCGTTGAAGGTCCGGGGCGGCAAGAGACCCAGTACTTC.

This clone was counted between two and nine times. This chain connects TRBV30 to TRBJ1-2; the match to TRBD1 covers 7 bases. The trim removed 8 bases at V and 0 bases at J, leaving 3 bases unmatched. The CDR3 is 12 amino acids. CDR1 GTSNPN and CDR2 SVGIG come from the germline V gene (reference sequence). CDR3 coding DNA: TGTGCCGGGACAGAGACTAACTATGGCTACACCTTC. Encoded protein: CAGTETNYGYTF. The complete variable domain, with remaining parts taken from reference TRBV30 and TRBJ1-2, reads SQTIHQWPATLVQPVGSPLSLECTVEGTSNPNLYWYRQAAGRGLQLLFYSVGIGQISSEVPQNLSASRPQDRQFILSSKKLLLSDSGFYLCAGTETNYGYTFGSGTRLTVV.

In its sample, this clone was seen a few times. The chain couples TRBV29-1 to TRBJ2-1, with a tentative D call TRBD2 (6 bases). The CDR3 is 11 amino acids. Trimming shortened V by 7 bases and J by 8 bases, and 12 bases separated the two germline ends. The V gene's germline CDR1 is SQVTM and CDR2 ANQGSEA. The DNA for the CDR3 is TGCAGCGGTCGGAGGGGCGATGAGCAGTTCTTC. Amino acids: CSGRRGDEQFF.

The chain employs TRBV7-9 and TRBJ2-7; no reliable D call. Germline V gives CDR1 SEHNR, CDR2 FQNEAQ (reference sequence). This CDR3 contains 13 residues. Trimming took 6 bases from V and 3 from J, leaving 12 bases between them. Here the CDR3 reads CASSPRIVYEQYF. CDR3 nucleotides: TGTGCCAGCAGTCCCCGTATAGTCTACGAGCAGTACTTC.

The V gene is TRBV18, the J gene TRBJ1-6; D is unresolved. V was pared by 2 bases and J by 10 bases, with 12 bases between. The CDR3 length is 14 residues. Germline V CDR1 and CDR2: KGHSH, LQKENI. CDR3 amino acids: CASSPGRGNSPLHF. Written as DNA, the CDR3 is TGTGCCAGCTCACCAGGTCGGGGTAACTCACCCCTCCACTTT.

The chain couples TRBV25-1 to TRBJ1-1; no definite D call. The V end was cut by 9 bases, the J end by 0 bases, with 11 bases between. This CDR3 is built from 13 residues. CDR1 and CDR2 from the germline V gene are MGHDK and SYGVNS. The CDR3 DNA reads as TGTGCCAGTTCGTCCGGGCTGAACACTGAAGCTTTCTTT. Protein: CASSSGLNTEAFF.

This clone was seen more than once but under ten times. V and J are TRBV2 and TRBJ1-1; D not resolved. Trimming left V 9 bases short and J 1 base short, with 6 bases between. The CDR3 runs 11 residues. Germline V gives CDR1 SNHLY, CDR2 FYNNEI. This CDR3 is CARGENTEAFF. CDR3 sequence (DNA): TGTGCCAGGGGCGAGAACACTGAAGCTTTCTTT.

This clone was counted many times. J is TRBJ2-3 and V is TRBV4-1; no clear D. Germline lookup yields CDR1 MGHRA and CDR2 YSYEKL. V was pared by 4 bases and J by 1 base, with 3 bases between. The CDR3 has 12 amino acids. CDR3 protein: CASSLRTDTQYF. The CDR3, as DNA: TGCGCCAGCAGCCTTCGCACAGATACGCAGTATTTT.

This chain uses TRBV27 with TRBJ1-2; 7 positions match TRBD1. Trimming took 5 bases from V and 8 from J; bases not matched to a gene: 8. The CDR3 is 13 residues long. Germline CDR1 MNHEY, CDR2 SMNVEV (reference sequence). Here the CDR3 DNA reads TGTGCCAGCAGTCCCGGGACAGTGGGGGGCTACACCTTC. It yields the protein CASSPGTVGGYTF.

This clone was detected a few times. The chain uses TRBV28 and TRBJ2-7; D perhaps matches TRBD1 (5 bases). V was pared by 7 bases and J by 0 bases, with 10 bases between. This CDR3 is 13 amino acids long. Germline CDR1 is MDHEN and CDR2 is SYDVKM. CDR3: CASTMTASYEQYF. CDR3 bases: TGTGCCAGCACCATGACAGCCTCCTACGAGCAGTACTTC.

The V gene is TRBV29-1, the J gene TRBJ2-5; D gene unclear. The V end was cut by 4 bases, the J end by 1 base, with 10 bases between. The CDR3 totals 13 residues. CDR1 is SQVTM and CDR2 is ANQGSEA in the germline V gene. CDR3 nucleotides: TGCAGCGTTGTTGGGCAGACCCAAGAGACCCAGTACTTC. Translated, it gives CSVVGQTQETQYF.